The 20 T cell receptor beta chains presented below share a single source sample, sequenced in a study of response to subunit inactivated influenza vaccine. TCRdb reanalysed the RT-PCR reads using MiXCR and keeps one entry per CDR3 protein. The table lists about 170,000 distinct CDR3 sequences, about 12% of them singletons. A further study also used this sample, focusing on T cells expressing NK-cell markers. That report adds: UMI-tagged 5'RACE template switching yielded the TCR beta cDNA.

The sample here was CD8+ T cells sorted from PBMCs, taken 11 to 12 days after vaccination. These receptors were collected from a middle-aged man who received an inactivated influenza vaccine.

This clonotype was seen repeatedly, ten times or more. CDR3 sequence (DNA): TGTGCCAGCAGTTTTAGTCTGGACACTGAAGCTTTCTTT. Residues: CASSFSLDTEAFF. V is TRBV27 and J is TRBJ1-1; D remains unclear. The V end lost 3 bases, the J end lost 3 bases, and 8 bases lay between the germline ends. The CDR3 length is 13 residues. The germline V gene encodes CDR1 MNHEY and CDR2 SMNVEV (reference sequence).

This clonotype was observed a few times. The J gene is TRBJ2-7, the V gene TRBV4-3; possibly TRBD2 for D (7 bases). Trimming removed 1 base from V and 7 bases from J, with 14 bases in between. Germline CDR1 is LGHNA and CDR2 is YSLEER. The CDR3 is 14 amino acids. CDR3 DNA sequence: TGCGCCAGCAGCCAAGTTACAGGGAGGGGGGAGCAGTACTTC. Its protein is CASSQVTGRGEQYF.

This clonotype was counted only a few times. The chain carries TRBV7-9 and TRBJ2-7; D unresolved. CDR3 length: 13 amino acids. Germline CDR1 reads SEHNR; CDR2 reads FQNEAQ (reference sequence). Trimming stripped 5 bases from V and 1 base from J, with 9 bases between. Here the CDR3 reads CASSQVGSYEQYF. CDR3 DNA: TGTGCCAGCAGCCAGGTAGGGTCCTACGAGCAGTACTTC.

The chain employs TRBV2 and TRBJ2-7; TRBD2 agrees at 10 bases. The V gene's germline CDR1 is SNHLY and CDR2 FYNNEI. V trimming: 1 base; J trimming: 4 bases; junction bases outside the gene matches: 7. The CDR3 extends over 16 amino acids. Here the CDR3 DNA reads TGTGCCAGCAGTGAAGTCCAGCGGGGGGGGTTTTACGAGCAGTACTTC. Translation: CASSEVQRGGFYEQYF.

This chain connects TRBV5-1 to TRBJ2-1; possibly TRBD2 for D (5 bases). Trimming removed 5 bases at V and 4 bases at J, with 19 bases between. The germline V gene has CDR1 SGHRS and CDR2 YFSETQ. CDR3 length: 16 residues. In DNA, the CDR3 is TGCGCCAGCAGTCTTCCCCGGGGTTCGGGGTACAATGAGCAGTTCTTC. Amino acids: CASSLPRGSGYNEQFF.

This clonotype was observed a handful of times. The chain couples TRBV6-1 to TRBJ2-2; the match to TRBD1 covers 8 bases. The germline gives CDR1 MNHNS, CDR2 SASEGT. Losses at the gene ends were 2 bases for V and 4 bases for J; bases not matched to a gene: 6. This CDR3 spans 16 amino acids. CDR3 region: CASSETTGALTGELFF. The CDR3 DNA follows: TGTGCCAGCAGTGAAACGACAGGGGCCCTCACCGGGGAGCTGTTTTTT.

The chain couples TRBV7-2 to TRBJ2-3, with D possibly matching TRBD1 (5 bases). The germline V gene encodes CDR1 SGHTA and CDR2 FQGNSA. V lost 1 base, J lost 10 bases, and 12 bases lay in between. This CDR3 is built from 13 residues. This CDR3 reads CASSLGGWNPQYF. DNA of the CDR3: TGTGCCAGCAGCTTAGGGGGCTGGAATCCGCAGTATTTT.

This clonotype has more than one count but fewer than ten. J is TRBJ2-7 and V is TRBV12-3 or TRBV12-4; perhaps TRBD2 as D (6 bases). The V end lost 7 bases, the J end lost 5 bases, and 21 bases lay between the germline ends. This CDR3 spans 15 amino acids. The CDR3 loop reads CASTNPLALRDEQYF. CDR3 DNA: TGTGCCAGCACCAACCCACTAGCACTACGCGACGAGCAGTACTTC.

This clonotype was found a few times. CDR3 protein: CASSLGPMELFF. The CDR3 coding sequence is TGTGCCAGCAGCCTCGGACCCATGGAGCTGTTTTTT. The rearrangement links TRBV5-6 to TRBJ2-2; D call uncertain. The CDR3 consists of 12 residues. Germline values: CDR1 SGHDT, CDR2 YYEEEE. Trimming took off 4 bases at V and 10 bases at J, with 11 bases between the two ends.

This clonotype occurred many times. J is TRBJ2-7 and V is TRBV7-7; 9 nucleotides match TRBD1. After removal of 3 bases from V and 1 base from J, the junction contained 4 bases not matched to a gene. CDR3 length: 15 residues. Per germline, CDR1 SSHAT and CDR2 FNYEAQ (reference sequence). CDR3 loop: CASSFRQGVSYEQYF. CDR3 in DNA: TGTGCCAGCAGCTTTAGACAGGGGGTATCCTACGAGCAGTACTTC.

This clonotype was seen ten or more times. The chain has TRBV9 and TRBJ2-2; D is unresolved. The V end lost 5 bases, the J end lost 4 bases, and 3 bases lay between the germline ends. The germline CDR1 and CDR2 sequences are SGDLS and YYNGEE. The CDR3 sequence is 11 residues long. CDR3 sequence: CASSGTGELFF. The CDR3, as DNA: TGTGCCAGCAGTGGCACCGGGGAGCTGTTTTTT.

V is TRBV11-3 and J is TRBJ2-1; D is undetermined. Per the germline V gene, CDR1 is SGHNT and CDR2 is YENEEA. The CDR3 totals 14 residues. V lost 5 bases to trimming and J lost 10 bases, with 18 bases between them. CDR3 DNA: TGTGCCAGCAGCCCCTCCCCTAGTGGGGTAGAGCAGTTCTTC. This sequence encodes CASSPSPSGVEQFF.

There are many counts of this clonotype. This chain links TRBV12-3 or TRBV12-4 with TRBJ2-3, with 9 bases identical to TRBD2. V was pared by 7 bases and J by 6 bases, with 8 bases of the junction left unmatched. The CDR3 is 14 amino acids. CDR3 coding DNA: TGTGCCAGCAACAGCGGGAGGAATCCCGATACGCAGTATTTT. The encoded protein is CASNSGRNPDTQYF.

The chain has TRBV11-2 and TRBJ2-7; D possibly corresponds to TRBD2 (6 bases). Trimming shortened V by 1 base and J by 0 bases, and 10 bases separated the two germline ends. Germline V gives CDR1 SGHAT, CDR2 FQNNGV. There are 15 residues in the CDR3. The CDR3 protein is CASSLGISGSYEQYF. The CDR3 nucleotides are TGTGCCAGCAGCTTAGGAATTAGCGGCTCCTACGAGCAGTACTTC.

This clonotype was observed a handful of times. This CDR3 reads CASSYLASYNEQFF. The CDR3 DNA reads TGTGCCAGCAGTTATTTAGCGAGCTACAATGAGCAGTTCTTC. This chain joins TRBV6-5 and TRBJ2-1, with D perhaps matching TRBD2 (5 bases). Germline V gene lookup returns CDR1 MNHEY and CDR2 SVGAGI. CDR3 length: 14 amino acids. The V and J ends lost 3 bases and 3 bases respectively, with 9 bases between them.

The CDR3 DNA is TGTGCCAGCAGCCGCGAATTTCGGGGGGGCACAGATACGCAGTATTTT. This encodes CASSREFRGGTDTQYF. This chain links TRBV4-2 with TRBJ2-3; TRBD2 matches 7 bases. The CDR3 extends over 16 amino acids. V shed 4 bases, J shed 1 base, and the junction held 8 bases outside the gene matches. Looked up from germline, CDR1 is LGHNA and CDR2 is YNFKEQ.

The rearrangement joins TRBV9 to TRBJ2-2; D unclear. The V end was cut by 2 bases, the J end by 0 bases, with 5 bases between. Germline V CDR1 and CDR2: SGDLS, YYNGEE. This CDR3 spans 14 amino acids. Here the CDR3 DNA reads TGTGCCAGCAGCGTCTGGTCGAACACCGGGGAGCTGTTTTTT. Translating it yields CASSVWSNTGELFF.

This clonotype was counted at least ten times. The chain links TRBV4-1 to TRBJ1-1; no clear D gene. Per the germline V gene, CDR1 is MGHRA and CDR2 is YSYEKL. Trimming cost V 4 bases and J 1 base, with 7 bases left between them. The CDR3 runs 13 residues. The CDR3 nucleotides read TGCGCCAGCAGCCTGTCGAAGAACACTGAAGCTTTCTTT. Its translation: CASSLSKNTEAFF.

This clonotype showed up just a few times. The V gene is TRBV24-1, the J gene TRBJ2-3; D unclear. The CDR3 consists of 11 residues. V lost 6 bases and J lost 4, with 4 bases in between. Germline CDR1 and CDR2: KGHDR and SFDVKD. For the CDR3, the DNA is TGTGCCACCAGTACATCAGATACGCAGTATTTT. It specifies CATSTSDTQYF.

This clonotype was detected a few times. This chain joins TRBV2 and TRBJ1-1; no definite D call. The CDR3 has 11 amino acids. The germline gives CDR1 SNHLY, CDR2 FYNNEI. The V end lost 10 bases, the J end lost 3 bases, and 9 bases lay between the germline ends. The CDR3 protein is CATGPYTEAFF. The DNA of the CDR3 is TGTGCCACCGGGCCCTACACTGAAGCTTTCTTT. Full variable domain (remainder filled in from reference TRBV2 and TRBJ1-1): EPEVTQTPSHQVTQMGQEVILRCVPISNHLYFYWYRQILGQKVEFLVSFYNNEISEKSEIFDDQFSVERPDGSNFTLKIRSTKLEDSAMYFCATGPYTEAFFGQGTRLTVV.